This is a list of T cell receptor beta chains from one sample in a study of cytomegalovirus exposure and HLA in healthy donors. Using immunoSEQ multiplex PCR, the repertoire was profiled, and TCRdb retains in-frame clones only, with some absent. The data hold about 180,000 clones, with around 80% observed a single time. The specimen was PBMCs. Source of these receptors: a man younger than 35 in good health and CMV-seronegative. CDR3s include the opening cysteine and the closing phenylalanine or tryptophan. The order of the fields is J gene, D gene, V gene, clone size, CDR3 DNA, CDR3 protein. The D gene is left open where the match is weak. Clone size is stated in some rows and not others, as once, few, many or a class when expanded.

>TRBJ1-6|-|TRBV6-1|-
TGTGCCAGCAGAAGGGAGGGACGTTCACCCCTCCACTTT
CASRREGRSPLHF
>TRBJ2-4|TRBD1|TRBV28|-
TGTGCCAGCAGTCCGAGTCTAGGGGGCTCCCAGCTGGACATTCAGTACTTC
CASSPSLGGSQLDIQYF
>TRBJ1-5|TRBD1|TRBV6-6|-
TGTGCCAGCAGTTACCCGGGACAGGGGAAGAGGCAGCCCCAGCATTTT
CASSYPGQGKRQPQHF
>TRBJ1-6|-|TRBV7-9|-
TGTGCCAGCAGCTCATGGACAGTCAATTCACCCCTCCACTTT
CASSSWTVNSPLHF
>TRBJ2-1|-|TRBV10-3|-
TGTGCCATCAGTGAACAGGGTGGTGAGCAGTTCTTC
CAISEQGGEQFF
>TRBJ1-3|TRBD1|TRBV15|-
TGTGCCACCAGCCGTGACAGGGTCGTCGGAAACACCATATATTTT
CATSRDRVVGNTIYF
>TRBJ1-6|-|TRBV9|-
TGTGCCAGCAGCGCCGTCGATAATTCACCCCTCCACTTT
CASSAVDNSPLHF
>TRBJ2-7|TRBD2|TRBV2|-
TGTGCCAGCAGTGCAGGGGTGGCGGGGGGACGCGAGCAGTACTTC
CASSAGVAGGREQYF
>TRBJ1-3|TRBD1|TRBV28|-
TGTGCCAGCAGTGGGGACAGGCTCAGCTCTGGAAACACCATATATTTT
CASSGDRLSSGNTIYF
>TRBJ2-4|TRBD2|TRBV12-5|-
TGTGCTAGCGCGTTTGGTAAGTTGTGTAGCGGGGATCTAGCCAAAAACATTCAGTACTTC
CASAFGKLCSGDLAKNIQYF
>TRBJ2-7|TRBD2|TRBV4-1|-
TGCGCCAGCAGCCAAGGTAATAGCGGGGTCTACGAGCAGTACTTC
CASSQGNSGVYEQYF
>TRBJ2-1|-|TRBV30|few
TGTGCCTGGAGTGTAGCGGGCAATGAGCAGTTCTTC
CAWSVAGNEQFF
>TRBJ2-3|TRBD2|TRBV28|-
TGTGCCAGCAGTTTGGGAGGGTTTAGGGATACGCAGTATTTT
CASSLGGFRDTQYF
>TRBJ1-2|-|TRBV10-3|few
TGTGCCATCAGCGTCGATCTAATGATTAACTATGGCTACACCTTC
CAISVDLMINYGYTF
>TRBJ2-3|-|TRBV11-3|-
TGTGTTGCAGCGGCGCAGTATTTT
CVAAAQYF
>TRBJ2-7|-|TRBV7-2|-
TGTGCCAGCAGGGCGGGCGGGACCTCCTCCTACGAGCAGTACTTC
CASRAGGTSSYEQYF
>TRBJ2-3|-|TRBV6-5|-
TGTGCCAGCAGTTACCCCGGACAGCCAGATACGCAGTATTTT
CASSYPGQPDTQYF
>TRBJ2-1|TRBD1|TRBV15|-
TGTGCCACCAGCAGAGAACGCAGGGGGCTGGGTGAGCAGTTCTTC
CATSRERRGLGEQFF
>TRBJ1-5|-|TRBV2|-
TGTGCCAGCAGTGAAGGGTTGTCGGGGGGGAGGCAGCCCCAGCATTTT
CASSEGLSGGRQPQHF
>TRBJ1-1|-|TRBV7-3|-
TGTGCCAGCAGTCGACCCGGGGGGGAGGGCACTGAAGCTTTCTTT
CASSRPGGEGTEAFF
>TRBJ2-2|-|TRBV29-1|-
TGCAGCGTTGGCAGGAACACCGGGGAGCTGTTTTTT
CSVGRNTGELFF
>TRBJ1-4|TRBD1|TRBV19|-
TGTGCCAGTAGTATAGGGACAGGAGGAAATGAAAAACTGTTTTTT
CASSIGTGGNEKLFF
>TRBJ2-1|-|TRBV7-6|-
TGTGCCAGCAGCGAGATGGGGGGCGGGAGACGTCCTGAGCAGTTCTTC
CASSEMGGGRRPEQFF
>TRBJ1-2|-|TRBV21-1|-
TGTGCCAGCAGCTTCCCGGGACAGGGGAAATCTAACTATGGCTACACCTTC
CASSFPGQGKSNYGYTF
>TRBJ2-5|-|TRBV5-1|-
TGCGCCAGCAGCTTGTATGACAGGCTACAAGAGACCCAGTACTTC
CASSLYDRLQETQYF
>TRBJ2-7|-|TRBV7-2|few
TGTGCCAGCAGCTTGACTGACTCACTCTCCTACGAGCAGTACTTC
CASSLTDSLSYEQYF
>TRBJ2-5|-|TRBV28|-
TGTGCCAGCAGTTCACCTCGGGGGGCACGGATTAAAGTGACCCAGTACTTC
CASSSPRGARIKVTQYF
>TRBJ2-7|TRBD2|TRBV11-1|once
TGTGCCAGCAGCTTAACTAGCGATTACTACGAGCAGTACTTC
CASSLTSDYYEQYF
>TRBJ2-2|TRBD2|TRBV15|-
TGTGCCACCAGTTCCCCGGGACTAGGCTCCGCCGGGGAGCTGTTTTTT
CATSSPGLGSAGELFF